This TCR beta chain was sequenced for a study of T cells after yellow fever vaccination. This clonotype was seen only a few times. Its specificity is unknown. The study, taken as a whole, reports: Some clonotypes, a small share, were shared between CD4 and CD8 compartments. Contaminants from the bulk population, in the form of abundant clonotypes, could be found in FACS-sorted repertoires.

V gave up 3 bases and J gave up 1 base, with 9 bases separating them. This CDR3 is 14 amino acids long. Germline V CDR1 and CDR2: SEHNR, FQNEAQ (reference sequence). For TCR, cDNA came from 5'RACE template switching, which added a universal primer site and UMIs. MiXCR, applied by TCRdb to the 5' RACE reads, yields one record per CDR3 protein. The sample contains some 670,000 distinct CDR3 sequences, roughly an eighth of which appear only once. Sample: PBMCs, taken on the day of the yellow fever booster vaccination. The gene calls are TRBV7-9 and TRBJ2-5; maybe TRBD1 (5 bases). The clonotype comes from a man younger than 40 who received the YFV17D yellow fever vaccine. CDR3 nucleotides: TGTGCCAGCAGCTTGACAGAACTCCAAGAGACCCAGTACTTC. This sequence encodes CASSLTELQETQYF.